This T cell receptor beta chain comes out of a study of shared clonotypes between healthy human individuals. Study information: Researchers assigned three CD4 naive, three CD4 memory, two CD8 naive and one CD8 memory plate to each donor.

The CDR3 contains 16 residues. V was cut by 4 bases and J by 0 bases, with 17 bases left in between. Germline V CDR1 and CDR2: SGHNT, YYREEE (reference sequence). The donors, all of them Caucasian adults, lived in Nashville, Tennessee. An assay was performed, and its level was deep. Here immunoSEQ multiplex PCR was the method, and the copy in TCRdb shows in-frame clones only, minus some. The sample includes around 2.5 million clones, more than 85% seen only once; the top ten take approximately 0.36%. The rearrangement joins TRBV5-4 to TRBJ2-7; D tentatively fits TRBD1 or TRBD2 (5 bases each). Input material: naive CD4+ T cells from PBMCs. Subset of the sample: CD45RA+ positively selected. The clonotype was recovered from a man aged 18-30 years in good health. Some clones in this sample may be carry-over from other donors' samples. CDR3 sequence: CASSPVAGDLSYEQYF. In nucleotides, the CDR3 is TGTGCCAGCAGCCCCGTCGCCGGGGACCTCTCCTACGAGCAGTACTTC.